This TCR beta chain came from a study of blood T cell repertoires in COVID-19. Background on the study: COVID-19 samples collected from the United States, Italy and Spain covered acute and convalescent phases. From T cells, B-cell-depleted T cells, or PBMCs came the material, which was cDNA or gDNA.

Per the study methods: Quantification of nucleated cells was approximated via reference gene primer amplification. TCRdb's copy holds only in-frame clones and misses some; the assay was immunoSEQ multiplex PCR. V, J and clone size are taken as reported in that table, and D and trimming were inferred from the DNA itself. Here the sample spans about 120,000 clones, 70% to 75% being singletons. Germline assignment: CDR1 SEHNR and CDR2 FQNEAQ (reference sequence). V lost 1 base and J lost 5, with 15 bases in between. The CDR3 has 15 amino acids. Sequenced input: peripheral blood. The TCR originated in a man aged 55 to 70 with acute or convalescent COVID-19. The chain couples TRBV7-9 to TRBJ2-7; a weak D match, TRBD2 (6 bases). The CDR3 loop is CASSLVGGMVHEQYF. The CDR3 region has the DNA TGTGCCAGCAGCTTAGTTGGCGGGATGGTTCACGAGCAGTACTTC.